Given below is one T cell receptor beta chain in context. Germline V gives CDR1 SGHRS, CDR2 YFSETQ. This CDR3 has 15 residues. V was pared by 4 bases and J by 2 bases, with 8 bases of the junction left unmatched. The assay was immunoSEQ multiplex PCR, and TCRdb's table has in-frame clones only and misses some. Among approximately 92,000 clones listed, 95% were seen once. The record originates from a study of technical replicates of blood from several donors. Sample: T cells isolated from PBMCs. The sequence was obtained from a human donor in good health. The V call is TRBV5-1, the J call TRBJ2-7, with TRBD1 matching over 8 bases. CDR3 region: CASSPGTGPAYEQYF. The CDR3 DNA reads TGCGCCAGCAGCCCCGGGACAGGACCAGCCTACGAGCAGTACTTC.